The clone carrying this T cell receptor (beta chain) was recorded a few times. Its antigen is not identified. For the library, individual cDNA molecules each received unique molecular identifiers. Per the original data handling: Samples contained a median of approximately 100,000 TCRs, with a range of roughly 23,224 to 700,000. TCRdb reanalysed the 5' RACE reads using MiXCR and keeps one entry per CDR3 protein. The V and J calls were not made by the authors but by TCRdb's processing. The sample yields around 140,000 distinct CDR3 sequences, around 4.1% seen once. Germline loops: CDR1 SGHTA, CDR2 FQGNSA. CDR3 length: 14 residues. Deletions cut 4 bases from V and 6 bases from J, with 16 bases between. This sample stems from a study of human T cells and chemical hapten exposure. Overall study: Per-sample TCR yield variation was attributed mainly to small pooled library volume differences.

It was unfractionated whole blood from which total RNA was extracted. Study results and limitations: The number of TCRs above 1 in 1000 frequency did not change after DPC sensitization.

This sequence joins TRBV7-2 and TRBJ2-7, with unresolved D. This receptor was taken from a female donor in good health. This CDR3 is CASSYSPGVSEQYF. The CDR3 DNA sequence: TGTGCCAGCAGCTATTCCCCTGGGGTTAGCGAGCAGTACTTC.